The rows below give T cell receptor beta chains drawn from one sample of a study of blood T cell repertoires in COVID-19. The method was immunoSEQ multiplex PCR; TCRdb's version includes in-frame clones alone and lacks a portion of them. The sample gives over 150,000 clones, over 75% of which show up once; 15% to 20% is in the top ten. Sequences were obtained from peripheral blood. The receptor set was obtained from a man aged 50 or older with COVID-19, enrolled during active disease. The CDR3 runs from the conserved cysteine through the conserved F or W. Each record gives: J gene, clone size, V gene, D gene, CDR3 protein, CDR3 DNA. The D gene is left open where the match is weak. The size entry is marked missing in some rows and otherwise reads once, few, many or a size class.

TRBJ1-5	NA	TRBV28	NA	CASSTGSNQPQHF	TGTGCCAGCAGTACGGGTAGCAATCAGCCCCAGCATTTT
TRBJ1-3	NA	TRBV12-3/TRBV12-4	NA	CASSLRLGNTIYF	TGTGCCAGCAGTCTAAGACTGGGAAACACCATATATTTT
TRBJ1-4	NA	TRBV3-1/TRBV3-2	NA	CASNTGFTNEKLFF	TGTGCCAGCAACACAGGGTTTACTAATGAAAAACTGTTTTTT
TRBJ2-1	NA	TRBV24-1	NA	CATSDSRFGNNEQFF	TGTGCCACCAGTGATAGCCGGTTCGGGAACAATGAGCAGTTCTTC
TRBJ2-7	NA	TRBV5-1	NA	CASSSGQGVGEQYF	TGCGCCAGCAGCAGCGGGCAGGGGGTCGGCGAGCAGTACTTC
TRBJ2-5	NA	TRBV6-6	TRBD2	CASRAAGGRETQYF	TGTGCCAGCAGAGCAGCGGGGGGGCGAGAGACCCAGTACTTC
TRBJ1-1	NA	TRBV19	NA	CASSPGRTEAFF	TGTGCCAGTAGTCCAGGGCGGACTGAAGCTTTCTTT
TRBJ2-6	NA	TRBV14	NA	CASSQAGNSGANVLTF	TGTGCCAGCAGCCAAGCCGGGAACTCTGGGGCCAACGTCCTGACTTTC
TRBJ2-5	NA	TRBV6-1	NA	CASSELGGYVETQYF	TGTGCCAGCAGTGAATTGGGGGGTTATGTGGAGACCCAGTACTTC
TRBJ1-1	once	TRBV7-2	NA	CASSLRQSTEAFF	TGTGCCAGCAGCCTCCGACAGAGCACTGAAGCTTTCTTT
TRBJ1-1	NA	TRBV27	NA	CASSLRGGITEAFF	TGTGCCAGCAGTTTGAGAGGGGGTATCACTGAAGCTTTCTTT
TRBJ2-5	few	TRBV5-6	NA	CASSSGAETQYF	TGTGCCAGCAGCTCAGGGGCAGAGACCCAGTACTTC
TRBJ2-1	NA	TRBV4-2	TRBD2	CASSQDPGTSGGPSSYNEQFF	TGTGCCAGCAGCCAAGACCCCGGGACTAGCGGGGGGCCTAGCTCCTACAATGAGCAGTTCTTC